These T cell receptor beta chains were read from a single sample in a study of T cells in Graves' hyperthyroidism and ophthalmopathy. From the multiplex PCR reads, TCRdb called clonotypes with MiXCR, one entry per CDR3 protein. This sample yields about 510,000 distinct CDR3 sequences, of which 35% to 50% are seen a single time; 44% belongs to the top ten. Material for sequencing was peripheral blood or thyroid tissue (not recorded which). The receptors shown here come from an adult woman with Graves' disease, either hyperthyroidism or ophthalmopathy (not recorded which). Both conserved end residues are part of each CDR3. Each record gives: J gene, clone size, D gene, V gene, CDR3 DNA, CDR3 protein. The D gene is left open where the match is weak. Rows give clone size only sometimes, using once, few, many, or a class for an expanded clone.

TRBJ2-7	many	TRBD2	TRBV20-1	TGCAGTGCTCCCGGGACTAGCGGGGACTCCTACGAGCAGTACTTC	CSAPGTSGDSYEQYF
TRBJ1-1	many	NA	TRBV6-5	TGTGCCACCCACGCCCCGGGACGGAACACTGAAGCTTTCTTT	CATHAPGRNTEAFF
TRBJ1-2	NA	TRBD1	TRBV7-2	TGTGCCAGCAGTCCGGACAGGGACGCCAACTATGGCTACACCTTC	CASSPDRDANYGYTF
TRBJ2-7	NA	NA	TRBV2	TGTGCCAGCAGGCACAGGGAGCAGTACTTC	CASRHREQYF
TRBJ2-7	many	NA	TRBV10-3	TGTGCCATCAATCAGGACAGATCCTACGAGCAGTACTTC	CAINQDRSYEQYF
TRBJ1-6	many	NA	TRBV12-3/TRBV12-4	TGTGCCAGCTCAGGTTCAAACTCACCCCTCCACTTT	CASSGSNSPLHF
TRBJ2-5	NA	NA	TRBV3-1	TGTGCCAGCAGCCCACCGGCGGCCCGAGAGACCCAGTACTTC	CASSPPAARETQYF
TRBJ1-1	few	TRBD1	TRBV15	TGTGCCACCAGCAGAGCACAGGGGTCTGGCGCTTTCTTT	CATSRAQGSGAFF
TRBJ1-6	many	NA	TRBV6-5	TGTGCCAGCACACGGACACGGAATTCACCCCTCCACTTT	CASTRTRNSPLHF
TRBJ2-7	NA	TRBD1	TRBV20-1	TGCAGTGCCAGTGGGACAGGGAATACCTACGAGCAGTACTTC	CSASGTGNTYEQYF
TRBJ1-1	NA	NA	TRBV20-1	TGCAGTGCTAGTAGGCTAGCGGGGGTGGATACTGAAGCTTTCTTT	CSASRLAGVDTEAFF
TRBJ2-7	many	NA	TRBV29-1	TGCAGCGTTGGGGCTCACTCCTACGAGCAGTACTTC	CSVGAHSYEQYF
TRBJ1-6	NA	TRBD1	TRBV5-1	TGCGCCAGCAGCTCCGGGACAGGGTTTAATTCACCCCTCCACTTT	CASSSGTGFNSPLHF
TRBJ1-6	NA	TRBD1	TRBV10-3	TGTGCCACCGCGACAGGGGGTAATAATTCACCCCTCCACTTT	CATATGGNNSPLHF
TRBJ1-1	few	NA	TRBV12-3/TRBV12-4	TGTGCCAGCAGTACCCAGGGCGGCGCTTTCTTT	CASSTQGGAFF
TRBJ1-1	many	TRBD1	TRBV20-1	TGCAGTGCCACCGGGACAGGGGCCCCTGAAGCTTTCTTT	CSATGTGAPEAFF
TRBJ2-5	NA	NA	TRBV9	TGTGCCAGCAGCGAACGCCCCTACGGGGAGACCCAGTACTTC	CASSERPYGETQYF